This passage covers 9 T cell receptor beta chains from one sample sequenced in a study of shared clonotypes between healthy human individuals. Naive CD8 cells were CD45RO-negative, positively selected for CCR7, excluding terminally differentiated effector memory CD45RA+ cells. Measured with immunoSEQ multiplex PCR; TCRdb has only the in-frame clones, and not every one. The profile covers under 700,000 clones, with 85% to 95% appearing a single time and approximately 0.11% taken by the ten largest. The sequenced material came from naive CD8+ T cells sorted from blood. These receptors were obtained from a woman in her thirties in good health.

The chain couples TRBV5-7 to TRBJ2-7; D gene uncertain. TRBV5-7 belongs to the ORF category, with a function that is uncertain. V shed 4 bases and J shed 11 bases, with 4 bases lying between them. This CDR3 region has 8 residues. The CDR3 sequence: CASSREYF. As DNA, the CDR3 is TGTGCCAGCAGCAGGGAGTACTTC.

The CDR3 DNA is TGTGCCAGCAGCCCGGGACTAGCGCCAAAAGAGACCCAGTACTTC. Encoded protein: CASSPGLAPKETQYF. The V call is TRBV28, the J call TRBJ2-5, with 10 bases aligning to TRBD2. This CDR3 is 15 amino acids long. V lost 6 bases and J lost 3; bases outside the gene matches: 7. Germline assignment: CDR1 MDHEN and CDR2 SYDVKM.

This chain connects TRBV5-6 to TRBJ1-2; D not resolved. This CDR3 is 14 amino acids long. Trimming removed 0 bases from V and 3 bases from J, with 9 bases in between. The germline V gene encodes CDR1 SGHDT and CDR2 YYEEEE. CDR3 sequence: CASSLGGVDYGYTF. DNA for the CDR3: TGTGCCAGCAGCTTGGGTGGGGTAGACTATGGCTACACCTTC.

The gene calls are TRBV19 and TRBJ1-5, with 7 positions matching TRBD1. Looked up from germline, CDR1 is LNHDA and CDR2 is SQIVND (reference sequence). The J segment lost 7 bases and the V segment lost 1 base, leaving 13 bases of the junction unmatched. The CDR3 has 17 residues. The CDR3 sequence is CASSIGVPAGGRQPQHF. The CDR3 bases are TGTGCCAGTAGTATAGGTGTGCCGGCAGGGGGACGACAGCCCCAGCATTTT.

The chain recombines TRBV14 with TRBJ2-1; 7 nucleotides align to TRBD1. The CDR3 totals 15 residues. Germline CDR1 and CDR2: SGHDN and FVKESK. The junction had 7 bases not matched to a gene; V was cut back by 4 bases and J by 4 bases. The CDR3 nucleotides read TGTGCCAGCAGCCTCGGACAGGCTAGTTACAATGAGCAGTTCTTC. It is translated as CASSLGQASYNEQFF.

This chain uses TRBV29-1 with TRBJ2-1, with 11 nucleotides matching TRBD2. Germline V CDR1 and CDR2: SQVTM, ANQGSEA. The CDR3 length is 15 residues. Unmatched junction bases numbered 9, after V lost 6 bases and J lost 5 bases. The DNA of the CDR3 is TGCAGCGTGGAGATAGCGGGAGGGCCTAACAATGAGCAGTTCTTC. It yields the protein CSVEIAGGPNNEQFF.

The V call is TRBV7-9, the J call TRBJ2-2; 7 bases map to TRBD2. Germline V gene data show CDR1 as SEHNR and CDR2 as FQNEAQ (reference sequence). V lost 5 bases, J lost 6 bases, and 12 bases stayed unmatched. The CDR3 consists of 16 residues. CDR3 nucleotides: TGTGCCAGCAGCCCCAGCGGGAACCCTTGGGCCGGGGAGCTGTTTTTT. This codes for CASSPSGNPWAGELFF.

This clone was found a few times. This chain uses TRBV19 with TRBJ1-1, with D unresolved. V was trimmed by 4 bases and J by 1 base, leaving 4 bases between them. The CDR3 is made up of 12 amino acids. CDR1 and CDR2 from the germline V gene are LNHDA and SQIVND (reference sequence). CDR3 amino acids: CASSKGNTEAFF. The CDR3 DNA sequence: TGTGCCAGTAGTAAAGGGAACACTGAAGCTTTCTTT.

The chain uses TRBV5-4 and TRBJ2-3; D unclear. Germline CDR1 and CDR2: SGHNT and YYREEE (reference sequence). The CDR3 loop spans 11 amino acids. The V end was cut by 0 bases, the J end by 5 bases, with 1 base between. The CDR3 DNA is TGTGCCAGCAGCTTGGGAGATACGCAGTATTTT. This encodes CASSLGDTQYF. The complete variable domain, with remaining parts taken from reference TRBV5-4 and TRBJ2-3, reads ETGVTQSPTHLIKTRGQQVTLRCSSQSGHNTVSWYQQALGQGPQFIFQYYREEENGRGNFPPRFSGLQFPNYSSELNVNALELDDSALYLCASSLGDTQYFGPGTRLTVL.